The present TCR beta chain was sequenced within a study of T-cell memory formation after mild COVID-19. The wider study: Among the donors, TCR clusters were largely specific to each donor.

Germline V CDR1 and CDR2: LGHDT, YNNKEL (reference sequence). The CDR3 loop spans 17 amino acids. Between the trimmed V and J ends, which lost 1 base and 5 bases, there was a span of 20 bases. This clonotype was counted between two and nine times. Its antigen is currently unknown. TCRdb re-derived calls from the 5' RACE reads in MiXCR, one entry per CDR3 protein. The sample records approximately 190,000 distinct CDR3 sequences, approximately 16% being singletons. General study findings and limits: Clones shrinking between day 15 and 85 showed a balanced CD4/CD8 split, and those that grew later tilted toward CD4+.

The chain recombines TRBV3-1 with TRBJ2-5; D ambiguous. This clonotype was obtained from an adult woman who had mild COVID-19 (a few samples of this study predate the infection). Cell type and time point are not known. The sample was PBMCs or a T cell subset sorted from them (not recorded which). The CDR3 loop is CASSQVSPDGSLETQYF. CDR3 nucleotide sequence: TGTGCCAGCAGCCAAGTTTCTCCGGACGGGTCCCTGGAGACCCAGTACTTC.